The clone carrying this T cell receptor (beta chain) appeared a few times. The antigen remains undetermined. These data are taken from a study of T cells after yellow fever vaccination. Turning to the study itself: SMART-Seq v4 Ultra Low Input handled preparation of low-cell-number fractions. The study, taken as a whole, reports: Abundant clonotypes from the bulk population could get into FACS-sorted repertoires as contaminants. Most primary-vaccination clones reappeared after the booster (approximately 97% CD4, roughly 88% CD8).

Trimming removed 5 bases at V and 2 bases at J, with 12 bases between. This CDR3 is built from 14 residues. Germline V gives CDR1 SGHTA, CDR2 FQGNSA. By 5'RACE template switching, TCR cDNA was produced, with a universal primer site and UMIs added in the process. From the 5' RACE reads, TCRdb called clonotypes with MiXCR, one entry per CDR3 protein. Of roughly 300,000 distinct CDR3 sequences detected, approximately 8% appear once; the ten largest clones hold around 17%. The TCR was taken from a man between 18 and 35 years old who received the YFV17D yellow fever vaccine. The chain couples TRBV7-2 to TRBJ2-5, with D perhaps TRBD1 (5 bases). This material consisted of PBMCs, taken about 41 days after the first yellow fever vaccination. Written as DNA, the CDR3 is TGTGCCAGCAGCCCCCAACACAGGCAAGAGACCCAGTACTTC. As protein: CASSPQHRQETQYF.